The 24 T cell receptor beta chains in this list originate from one sample, sequenced in a study of blood T cells in healthy people across ages. Combining a sample-barcoded 5' primer with a J-beta primer mix, a second PCR ran for roughly 6 to 11 cycles. TCRdb processed the 5' RACE reads anew with MiXCR; each CDR3 protein has one entry. The sample comprises 630,000 or so distinct CDR3 sequences, about 30% of which are singletons, and approximately 14% rests with the top ten. The sample comprised blood. The receptors come from an elderly woman in good health.

In its sample, this clonotype was seen many times. V usage is TRBV5-5 and J usage is TRBJ2-5, with D unresolved. This CDR3 has 13 amino acids. V lost 4 bases and J lost 7, with 14 bases in between. Germline V gene sequence: CDR1 SGHKS, CDR2 YYEKEE (reference sequence). The DNA for the CDR3 is TGTGCCAGCAGCGTCGAAGGGTTAGGGACCCAGTACTTC. This codes for CASSVEGLGTQYF.

The sample holds a few counts of this clonotype. The V and J genes are TRBV6-1 and TRBJ1-2; TRBD1 matches at 7 bases. Germline V gives CDR1 MNHNS, CDR2 SASEGT. This CDR3 has 19 amino acids. J was trimmed by 9 bases and V by 0 bases; bases with no gene match: 22. CDR3 sequence reads: CASSEARGIRGINSYRYTF. The CDR3 DNA reads TGTGCCAGCAGTGAAGCGAGGGGAATCAGGGGGATCAACTCATATCGCTACACCTTC.

The V and J genes are TRBV20-1 and TRBJ1-1; weak D call: TRBD1 (5 bases). The CDR3 loop spans 13 amino acids. Deletions cut 2 bases from V and 4 bases from J, with 11 bases between. Looked up from germline, CDR1 is DFQATT and CDR2 is SNEGSKA (reference sequence). CDR3 nucleotide sequence: TGCAGTGCTAGATCCGCCGGGGGCACTGAAGCTTTCTTT. It is translated as CSARSAGGTEAFF.

This clonotype was seen ten or more times. This rearrangement joins TRBV28 to TRBJ1-4; 7 positions match TRBD1. The CDR3 loop spans 13 amino acids. The J segment lost 13 bases and the V segment lost 4 bases, leaving 9 bases of the junction unmatched. The V gene's germline CDR1 is MDHEN and CDR2 SYDVKM. CDR3 sequence reads: CASSSLQGRGLFF. The CDR3, as DNA: TGTGCCAGCAGTTCGCTACAGGGGCGAGGACTGTTTTTT.

This clonotype was seen a handful of times. The chain uses TRBV9 and TRBJ1-1; D is perhaps TRBD1 (6 bases). The V gene's germline CDR1 is SGDLS and CDR2 YYNGEE. Trimming removed 3 bases from V and 11 bases from J, with 17 bases in between. The CDR3 spans 13 residues. CDR3 sequence: CASSAPNSGVAFF. Here the CDR3 DNA reads TGTGCCAGCAGCGCTCCCAACTCAGGGGTGGCTTTCTTT.

To note about this clonotype: Lacking the conserved final phenylalanine or tryptophan, this CDR3 likely reflects a read error. It is unclear where the CDR3 begins or ends on the DNA, so no DNA is shown, and the CDR3 is as TCRdb lists it. The CDR3 loop is CAPREASQKHSVL. V and J are TRBV12-3 or TRBV12-4 and TRBJ2-4. Counting both end residues, the CDR3 totals 13 amino acids.

This clonotype was seen at least ten times. The genes are TRBV4-1 and TRBJ1-2, with TRBD1 identical over 8 bases. This CDR3 is 14 amino acids long. Germline-derived CDR1 and CDR2 are MGHRA and YSYEKL. V gave up 3 bases and J gave up 7 bases; unmatched junction bases: 7. CDR3 nucleotide sequence: TGCGCCAGCAGCCATTCCGGACAGGGTGGTGGCTACACCTTC. It is translated as CASSHSGQGGGYTF.

This clonotype was observed at least ten times. This chain uses TRBV5-1 with TRBJ2-1, with 8 bases lining up with TRBD2. With V trimmed by 6 bases and J by 6 bases, 11 bases remained unmatched. The CDR3 has 15 amino acids. Germline-derived CDR1 and CDR2 are SGHRS and YFSETQ. The CDR3 loop reads CASTTGLADLNEQFF. For the CDR3, the DNA is TGCGCCAGCACTACCGGACTAGCAGATCTCAATGAGCAGTTCTTC. Variable domain in full (rest from reference TRBV5-1 and TRBJ2-1): KAGVTQTPRYLIKTRGQQVTLSCSPISGHRSVSWYQQTPGQGLQFLFEYFSETQRNKGNFPGRFSGRQFSNSRSEMNVSTLELGDSALYLCASTTGLADLNEQFFGPGTRLTVL.

In the case of this clonotype: Possible read error: a much larger clone is one base away. This chain connects TRBV27 to TRBJ2-7, with TRBD1 identical over 7 bases. Germline V CDR1 and CDR2: MNHEY, SMNVEV (reference sequence). The CDR3 extends over 15 amino acids. J gave up 2 bases and V 11 bases, and 15 bases lay outside the gene matches. The CDR3: CAGTPRGQGAYEQYF. DNA of the CDR3: TGTGCCGGCACCCCCAGAGGGCAGGGGGCCTACGAGCAGTACTTC.

On this clonotype: A single base separates this from a much larger clone, so it may be a read error. This rearrangement joins TRBV9 to TRBJ1-2; a possible D gene is TRBD1 (5 bases). The CDR3 runs 16 residues. V was trimmed by 1 base and J by 0 bases, leaving 13 bases between them. CDR1 is SGDLS, CDR2 YYNGEE, per germline. CDR3 residues: CASSVSQGRTNYGYTF. The CDR3 bases are TGTGCCAGCAGCGTATCCCAGGGTAGGACTAACTATGGCTACACCTTC. Complete variable domain (other parts from reference TRBV9 and TRBJ1-2): DSGVTQTPKHLITATGQRVTLRCSPRSGDLSVYWYQQSLDQGLQFLIQYYNGEERAKGNILERFSAQQFPDLHSELNLSSLELGDSALYFCASSVSQGRTNYGYTFGSGTRLTVV.

Concerning this clonotype: A much larger clone lies a single base off, so this may be a read error. This chain joins TRBV6-6 and TRBJ2-1, with 8 bases that match TRBD1. The ends lost 10 bases at V and 3 bases at J; junction bases unmatched: 5. Germline values: CDR1 MNHNY, CDR2 SVGAGI (reference sequence). CDR3 size: 13 residues. This chain's CDR3 is CANGQGRYNEQFF. The CDR3 region has the DNA TGTGCCAACGGACAGGGACGCTACAATGAGCAGTTCTTC.

This clonotype was seen many times. The chain links TRBV4-2 to TRBJ2-7; D call uncertain. The CDR3 runs to 13 residues. Trimming stripped 1 base from V and 6 bases from J, with 10 bases between. The germline CDR1 and CDR2 sequences are LGHNA and YNFKEQ. CDR3 loop: CASSQGRSGEQYF. DNA of the CDR3: TGTGCCAGCAGCCAAGGACGTAGTGGCGAGCAGTACTTC.

Comment on this clonotype: This may be a read error, as it is one base from a much larger clone. The V and J genes are TRBV6-6 and TRBJ1-1; no clear D. This CDR3 contains 12 residues. CDR1 is MNHNY and CDR2 is SVGAGI in the germline V gene (reference sequence). The CDR3 loop reads CAGSYKSFEAFF. CDR3 DNA: TGTGCCGGCAGTTATAAGAGCTTTGAAGCTTTCTTT.

The V gene is TRBV7-2, the J gene TRBJ2-5; 13 nucleotides match TRBD2. With 5 bases clipped from V and 2 bases from J, the junction kept 5 bases outside the gene matches. CDR1 and CDR2 from the germline V gene are SGHTA and FQGNSA. The CDR3 length is 16 residues. The CDR3 loop is CASSATSGGFQETQYF. Written as DNA, the CDR3 is TGTGCCAGCAGCGCGACTAGCGGGGGGTTTCAAGAGACCCAGTACTTC.

This clonotype was found many times. The chain carries TRBV19 and TRBJ1-2, with 9 bases matching TRBD1. The CDR3 is 14 residues long. V lost 5 bases, J lost 3 bases, and 4 bases stayed unmatched. The germline gives CDR1 LNHDA, CDR2 SQIVND (reference sequence). CDR3 protein: CASSHRGRDYGYTF. For the CDR3, the DNA is TGTGCCAGTAGTCACAGGGGGCGCGACTATGGCTACACCTTC.

This clonotype was seen more than once but under ten times. V and J are TRBV25-1 and TRBJ1-2; D call uncertain. The V and J ends lost 4 bases and 7 bases respectively, with 10 bases between them. Germline CDR1 reads MGHDK; CDR2 reads SYGVNS. CDR3 length: 12 residues. Written as DNA, the CDR3 is TGTGCCAGCAGTGTCCATTTTGGTGGCTACACCTTC. As protein: CASSVHFGGYTF.

In this sample, this clonotype turned up many times. The rearrangement uses TRBV2 and TRBJ2-7; D may be TRBD2 (5 bases). V was clipped by 4 bases and J by 3 bases, with 13 bases between them. CDR1 and CDR2 (germline): SNHLY, FYNNEI. This CDR3 contains 14 residues. CDR3: CASSGGGPGYEQYF. The DNA for the CDR3 is TGTGCCAGCAGTGGAGGAGGCCCGGGCTACGAGCAGTACTTC.

This clonotype was observed at least ten times. The chain recombines TRBV7-2 with TRBJ2-5; 9 positions match TRBD2. The CDR3 has 16 residues. Germline-derived CDR1 and CDR2 are SGHTA and FQGNSA. The J segment lost 2 bases and the V segment lost 0 bases, leaving 4 bases of the junction unmatched. The CDR3 protein is CASSLAAGGLQETQYF. The DNA for the CDR3 is TGTGCCAGCAGCTTAGCAGCGGGGGGCTTGCAAGAGACCCAGTACTTC.

This clonotype was counted only a few times. The chain is built from TRBV7-6 and TRBJ1-1, with TRBD1 as a possible D gene (6 bases). The CDR3 covers 14 residues. Between the trimmed V and J ends, which lost 2 bases and 2 bases, there was a span of 9 bases. The germline gives CDR1 SGHVS, CDR2 FNYEAQ. Here the CDR3 DNA reads TGTGCCAGCAGCTTACCACAGGGAAACACTGAAGCTTTCTTT. It translates to CASSLPQGNTEAFF.

The sample holds many counts of this clonotype. The J gene is TRBJ1-5, the V gene TRBV9, with D possibly TRBD1 on 6 matching bases. V was shortened by 4 bases and J by 0 bases, with 11 bases between the two germline ends. Germline V gene data show CDR1 as SGDLS and CDR2 as YYNGEE. The CDR3 is 15 residues long. The CDR3 is CASSPQGYSNQPQHF. The CDR3 nucleotides are TGTGCCAGCAGCCCACAGGGATATAGCAATCAGCCCCAGCATTTT.

The chain uses TRBV30 and TRBJ1-1; 8 nucleotides match TRBD1. The CDR3 is made up of 15 amino acids. Unmatched junction bases numbered 12, after V lost 3 bases and J lost 6 bases. Germline V gene data show CDR1 as GTSNPN and CDR2 as SVGIG (reference sequence). This CDR3 is CAWSVRTGFFAEAFF. As DNA, the CDR3 is TGTGCCTGGAGCGTACGGACAGGGTTTTTTGCTGAAGCTTTCTTT.

At least ten counts were recorded for this clonotype. This chain's CDR3 is CASSRGSGGDNEQFF. The CDR3 bases are TGCGCCAGCAGCCGAGGGAGCGGGGGGGACAATGAGCAGTTCTTC. The chain uses TRBV4-3 and TRBJ2-1; 10 bases agree with TRBD2. CDR1 LGHNA and CDR2 YSLEER come from the germline V gene. Trimming took 4 bases from V and 5 from J; bases not matched to a gene: 5. This CDR3 is 15 amino acids long.

This clonotype was seen more than once but under ten times. This chain connects TRBV20-1 to TRBJ1-1; D perhaps matches TRBD1 (6 bases). CDR1 is DFQATT and CDR2 is SNEGSKA in the germline V gene (reference sequence). V was trimmed by 0 bases and J by 3 bases, leaving 14 bases between them. CDR3 size: 15 residues. The CDR3 spells CSARDGRGADTEAFF. CDR3 nucleotide sequence: TGCAGTGCTAGAGATGGAAGGGGGGCAGACACTGAAGCTTTCTTT.

Ten or more counts support this clonotype. This rearrangement joins TRBV20-1 to TRBJ2-5, with TRBD1 matching 10 bases. The length of the CDR3 is 15 residues. The V gene's germline CDR1 is DFQATT and CDR2 SNEGSKA (reference sequence). V was pared by 6 bases and J by 2 bases, with 9 bases of the junction left unmatched. The CDR3 here is CSASPGQGWQETQYF. The CDR3 DNA sequence: TGCAGTGCGAGTCCGGGACAGGGGTGGCAAGAGACCCAGTACTTC.